These 9 T cell receptor beta chains were all obtained from the same sample, sequenced in a study of blood T cell repertoires in COVID-19. Sequenced by immunoSEQ multiplex PCR; TCRdb stores in-frame clones only, minus some. The table has 52,000 or so clones, roughly four fifths seen once. The sample consisted of peripheral blood. Receptors originate from a human donor in a cohort sampled during active COVID-19.

This clone was seen a few times. The rearrangement links TRBV19 to TRBJ2-5, with D uncertain. The germline CDR1 and CDR2 sequences are LNHDA and SQIVND (reference sequence). This CDR3 contains 11 residues. V lost 2 bases and J lost 5, with 3 bases in between. CDR3 bases: TGTGCCAGTAGTATATCTGAGACCCAGTACTTC. Amino acid sequence: CASSISETQYF.

The chain is built from TRBV5-6 and TRBJ2-2, with 7 positions matching TRBD1. Losses at the gene ends were 2 bases for V and 3 bases for J; bases not matched to a gene: 4. This CDR3 has 15 residues. Germline V gene lookup returns CDR1 SGHDT and CDR2 YYEEEE. The CDR3 loop is CASSFGTVDTGELFF. The DNA for the CDR3 is TGTGCCAGCAGCTTTGGGACAGTAGACACCGGGGAGCTGTTTTTT.

This clone was seen at least ten times. The J gene is TRBJ2-7, the V gene TRBV6-2 or TRBV6-3; 12 positions match TRBD2. With V trimmed by 4 bases and J by 4 bases, 17 bases remained unmatched. Per germline, CDR1 MNHEY and CDR2 SVGEGT. The CDR3 runs to 19 residues. The CDR3 reads CASSFELAGGGSWSYEQYF. CDR3 nucleotide sequence: TGTGCCAGCAGTTTCGAACTAGCGGGGGGCGGCAGTTGGAGTTACGAGCAGTACTTC.

In this sample, this clone turned up a few times. This sequence joins TRBV28 and TRBJ1-2; 11 bases fit TRBD1. J was trimmed by 7 bases and V by 6 bases; bases with no gene match: 13. CDR3 length equals 16 residues. Germline CDR1 reads MDHEN; CDR2 reads SYDVKM. CDR3 in DNA: TGTGCCAGCAGCCCGGCCAAGGCCGGGACAGGGGGTGGCTACACCTTC. Protein sequence: CASSPAKAGTGGGYTF.

The gene calls are TRBV12-3 or TRBV12-4 and TRBJ2-7; no clear D gene. This CDR3 contains 10 residues. V was pared by 8 bases and J by 4 bases, with 6 bases between. The CDR3 DNA follows: TGTGCCAGCGGCTTTTACGAGCAGTACTTC. Amino acids: CASGFYEQYF.

The J gene is TRBJ2-7, the V gene TRBV7-9, with 10 bases aligning to TRBD1. The CDR3 covers 14 residues. Germline V CDR1 and CDR2: SEHNR, FQNEAQ (reference sequence). The junction had 5 bases not matched to a gene; V was cut back by 3 bases and J by 6 bases. CDR3 sequence: CASSFGGQGREQYF. CDR3 sequence (DNA): TGTGCCAGCAGCTTTGGGGGACAGGGGCGCGAGCAGTACTTC.

V is TRBV4-1 and J is TRBJ1-4; a weak D match, TRBD1 (6 bases). V lost 0 bases to trimming and J lost 7 bases, with 9 bases between them. Germline CDR1 and CDR2: MGHRA and YSYEKL. CDR3 size: 14 residues. CDR3 loop: CASSQDQGSEKLFF. The CDR3 DNA sequence: TGCGCCAGCAGCCAAGACCAGGGGAGTGAAAAACTGTTTTTT.

The chain uses TRBV6-5 and TRBJ1-1; D is uncertain. The CDR3 spans 14 residues. Per the germline V gene, CDR1 is MNHEY and CDR2 is SVGAGI. V was pared by 4 bases and J by 1 base, with 10 bases between. The CDR3 region has the DNA TGTGCCAGCAGTTTCTCCTACGCGAACACTGAAGCTTTCTTT. It translates to CASSFSYANTEAFF.

This clone was counted a few times. This chain joins TRBV29-1 and TRBJ1-5; 9 positions agree with TRBD1. Germline trimming cut 7 bases from V and 3 bases from J; bases unmatched to any gene: 7. Germline loops: CDR1 SQVTM, CDR2 ANQGSEA. The CDR3 runs to 14 residues. The CDR3 loop reads CSDLTGGVNQPQHF. CDR3 in DNA: TGCAGCGACCTTACAGGGGGCGTCAATCAGCCCCAGCATTTT.